This TCR beta chain was profiled in a study of CD8 T cell repertoires and HIV-1 epitope variants. The wider study: T cells were stimulated with Twenty-five Gag and Nef peptides separately.

Trimming removed 1 base from V and 5 bases from J, with 8 bases in between. CDR1 and CDR2 (germline): SQVTM, ANQGSEA. CDR3 size: 12 residues. Some clones are missing from TCRdb's copy, which holds only in-frame ones; the method was immunoSEQ multiplex PCR. Of about 4,900 clones listed, roughly three fifths are singletons. Notes on this clone: The target antigen is unknown.

V and J are TRBV29-1 and TRBJ1-1, with a weak D call TRBD1 (5 bases). The sequencing sample was made of cultured CD8+ T cells derived from PBMCs. The sequence was collected from a male donor with HIV. DNA for the CDR3: TGCAGCGTTGAAGGGGGGGGGACTGAAGCTTTCTTT. The encoded protein is CSVEGGGTEAFF.